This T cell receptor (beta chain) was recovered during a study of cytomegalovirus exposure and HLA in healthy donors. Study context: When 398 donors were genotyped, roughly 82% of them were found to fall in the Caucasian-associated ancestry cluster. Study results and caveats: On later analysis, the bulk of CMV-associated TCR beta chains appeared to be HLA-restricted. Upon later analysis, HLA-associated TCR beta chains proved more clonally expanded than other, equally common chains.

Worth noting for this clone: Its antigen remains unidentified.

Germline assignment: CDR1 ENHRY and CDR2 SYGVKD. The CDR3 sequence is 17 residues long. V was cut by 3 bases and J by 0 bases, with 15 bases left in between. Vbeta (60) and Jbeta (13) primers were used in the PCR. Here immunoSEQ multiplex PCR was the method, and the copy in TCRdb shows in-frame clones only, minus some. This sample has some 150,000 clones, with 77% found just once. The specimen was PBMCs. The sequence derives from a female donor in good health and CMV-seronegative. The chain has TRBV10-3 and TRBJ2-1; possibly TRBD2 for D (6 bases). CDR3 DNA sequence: TGTGCCATCAGTGAAGGGACTCCTAGGTTCTCCTACAATGAGCAGTTCTTC. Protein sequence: CAISEGTPRFSYNEQFF.